The entry below gives a single T cell receptor beta chain sequence along with its context. Its matching antigen is unknown. V lost 4 bases, J lost 3 bases, and 17 bases lay in between. The CDR3 runs 15 residues. Germline CDR1 and CDR2: SGDLS and YYNGEE. RNA, once extracted, was reverse transcribed into cDNA for use as the sequencing template. Profiling relied on immunoSEQ multiplex PCR, and the TCRdb table lists in-frame clones only, not all of them. The sample shows 170,000 or so clones, almost 65% of them seen only once. This sample stems from a study of CD8+ T cells in alopecia areata. Regarding the study as a whole: Scalp samples also contribute reads from the resident alphabeta T cells found in normal skin. Patients displayed less clarity in TCR sharing than mice, a finding possibly related to HLA.

This specimen was CD4+ T cells sorted from blood, taken at week 0. The rearrangement uses TRBV9 and TRBJ2-7, with D perhaps TRBD2 (6 bases). This clonotype was obtained from a human donor with alopecia areata. CDR3 region: CASSLEGGMDYEQYF. CDR3 bases: TGTGCCAGCAGCCTAGAGGGCGGGATGGACTACGAGCAGTACTTC.